One T cell receptor (beta chain) is described in this entry. Its antigen is still unknown. The data belong to a study of cytomegalovirus exposure and HLA in healthy donors. Across the study: Genotyping of about 400 donors showed that about 83% belonged to the Caucasian-associated ancestry cluster. Study-wide results and limits: Rarity marked most TCR sequences, yet some public TCRs occurred in many donors. Evidence from a later analysis indicated that most CMV-associated TCR beta chains looked HLA-restricted. The authors later linked a missense DCLRE1C variant to TCR beta V- and J-gene trimming.

PCR was performed using 60 Vbeta and 13 Jbeta primers. The protocol was immunoSEQ multiplex PCR, while the TCRdb copy is restricted to in-frame clones and leaves out a portion. The sample records more than 15,000 clones, 60% to 80% being singletons. The receptor was derived from a man between 18 and 35 years old in good health and CMV-seronegative. The sequenced sample consisted of PBMCs.

The CDR3 sequence: CASSDRLAGVYEQYF. CDR3 in DNA: TGTGCCAGCAGTGATCGACTAGCGGGGGTCTACGAGCAGTACTTC. The genes are TRBV6-1 and TRBJ2-7; 12 bases are a match to TRBD2. V was pared by 3 bases and J by 3 bases, with 3 bases of the junction left unmatched. Germline CDR1 and CDR2: MNHNS and SASEGT. The CDR3 length is 15 residues.